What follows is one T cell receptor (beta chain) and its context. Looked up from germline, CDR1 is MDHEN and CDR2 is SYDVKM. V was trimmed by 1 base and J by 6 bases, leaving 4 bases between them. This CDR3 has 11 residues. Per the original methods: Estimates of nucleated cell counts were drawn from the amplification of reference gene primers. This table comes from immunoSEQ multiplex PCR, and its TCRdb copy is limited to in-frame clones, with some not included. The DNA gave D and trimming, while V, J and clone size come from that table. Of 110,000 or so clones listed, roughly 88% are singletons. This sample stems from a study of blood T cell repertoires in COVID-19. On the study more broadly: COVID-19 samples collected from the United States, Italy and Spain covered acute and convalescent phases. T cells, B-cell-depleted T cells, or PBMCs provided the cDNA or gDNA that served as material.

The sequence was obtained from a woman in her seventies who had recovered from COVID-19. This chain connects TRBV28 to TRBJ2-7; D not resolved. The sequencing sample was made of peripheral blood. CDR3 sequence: CASSLLREQYF. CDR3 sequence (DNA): TGTGCCAGCAGTTTATTGCGCGAGCAGTACTTC.